These T cell receptor beta chains were read from a single sample in a study of control samples from healthy donors and cancer patients. Clones were read by immunoSEQ multiplex PCR, and TCRdb kept only the in-frame ones, dropping some. The sample shows about 98,000 clones, roughly 83% of them seen only once. Sequencing was performed on blood. The receptors derive from a woman aged 25 to 45 in good health. CDR3s include the opening cysteine and the closing phenylalanine or tryptophan. D genes are given only for firm matches. For some rows the clone size is stated as once, few or many, or as a class when expanded; others skip it.

v_gene: TRBV5-1; j_gene: TRBJ2-5; d_gene: TRBD2; abundance: NA; CDR3nt: TGCGCCAGCAGCACCGTTAGCGGGGGGTCTAAAGAGACCCAGTACTTC; CDR3aa: CASSTVSGGSKETQYF
v_gene: TRBV7-9; j_gene: TRBJ2-1; d_gene: TRBD1; abundance: few; CDR3nt: TGTGCCAGCAGCCTGAAAGAGACAGGGGGAAACAAGCAGTTCTTC; CDR3aa: CASSLKETGGNKQFF
v_gene: TRBV5-5; j_gene: TRBJ1-5; d_gene: NA; abundance: NA; CDR3nt: TGTGCCAGCAGCTTTGGCAGCAATCAGCCCCAGCATTTT; CDR3aa: CASSFGSNQPQHF
v_gene: TRBV21-1; j_gene: TRBJ2-7; d_gene: NA; abundance: NA; CDR3nt: TGTGCCAGCAGCTACAACAGGGATGGGGAGCAGTACTTC; CDR3aa: CASSYNRDGEQYF
v_gene: TRBV19; j_gene: TRBJ2-1; d_gene: NA; abundance: NA; CDR3nt: TGTGCCAGTAGTGCCGGCAATGAGCAGTTCTTC; CDR3aa: CASSAGNEQFF
v_gene: TRBV27; j_gene: TRBJ2-7; d_gene: NA; abundance: NA; CDR3nt: TGTGCCAGCAGTAGAAACCCCACCTACGAGCAGTACTTC; CDR3aa: CASSRNPTYEQYF
v_gene: TRBV5-5; j_gene: TRBJ2-1; d_gene: NA; abundance: NA; CDR3nt: TGTGCCAGCAGCTTGGACGCGGGGAGGAATGAGCAGTTCTTC; CDR3aa: CASSLDAGRNEQFF
v_gene: TRBV19; j_gene: TRBJ2-1; d_gene: NA; abundance: NA; CDR3nt: TGTGCCAGTAGCCGAGAAGGGGTAAGCTCCTACAATGAGCAGTTCTTC; CDR3aa: CASSREGVSSYNEQFF
v_gene: TRBV5-6; j_gene: TRBJ1-2; d_gene: NA; abundance: NA; CDR3nt: TGTGCCAGCAGCTTGCCTCGACAAGACTATGGCTACACCTTC; CDR3aa: CASSLPRQDYGYTF
v_gene: TRBV5-6; j_gene: TRBJ2-7; d_gene: TRBD2; abundance: NA; CDR3nt: TGTGCCAGCAGCGTTAGCGGGGGGGCAAAAGAGCAGTACTTC; CDR3aa: CASSVSGGAKEQYF
v_gene: TRBV7-2; j_gene: TRBJ1-1; d_gene: TRBD1; abundance: NA; CDR3nt: TGTGCCAGCAGTCCGGGACAGGCTAACACTGAAGCTTTCTTT; CDR3aa: CASSPGQANTEAFF
v_gene: TRBV3-1/TRBV3-2; j_gene: TRBJ2-3; d_gene: NA; abundance: NA; CDR3nt: TGTGCCAGCAGCCCGCGGGACTCCCCCGTCTCAGATACGCAGTATTTT; CDR3aa: CASSPRDSPVSDTQYF
v_gene: TRBV15; j_gene: TRBJ2-6; d_gene: NA; abundance: few; CDR3nt: TGTGCCACCAGCAGAGAACAGTCCGGGGCCAACGTCCTGACTTTC; CDR3aa: CATSREQSGANVLTF
v_gene: TRBV7-9; j_gene: TRBJ2-1; d_gene: TRBD1; abundance: once; CDR3nt: TGTGCCAGCAGCCAAGGACAGGCAAATGAGCAGTTCTTC; CDR3aa: CASSQGQANEQFF
v_gene: TRBV5-6; j_gene: TRBJ2-1; d_gene: NA; abundance: NA; CDR3nt: TGTGCCAGCAGCTTGATTTCGGGGGATGAGCAGTTCTTC; CDR3aa: CASSLISGDEQFF
v_gene: TRBV7-2; j_gene: TRBJ2-7; d_gene: NA; abundance: NA; CDR3nt: TGTGCCAGCAGCGCCCCTGGGAGGACAGGTGGAGAGCAGTACTTC; CDR3aa: CASSAPGRTGGEQYF
v_gene: TRBV3-1/TRBV3-2; j_gene: TRBJ1-2; d_gene: NA; abundance: once; CDR3nt: TGTGCCAGCAGCCAAGATCCGGGGAACGGCTACACCTTC; CDR3aa: CASSQDPGNGYTF
v_gene: TRBV29-1; j_gene: TRBJ2-7; d_gene: NA; abundance: once; CDR3nt: TGCAGCGCGAAGACCAGCTCCTACGAGCAGTACTTC; CDR3aa: CSAKTSSYEQYF
v_gene: TRBV6-1; j_gene: TRBJ1-6; d_gene: TRBD1; abundance: NA; CDR3nt: TGTGCCAGCAGTGCGGATGGGACAGGGGGGAATTCACCCCTCCACTTT; CDR3aa: CASSADGTGGNSPLHF
v_gene: TRBV15; j_gene: TRBJ2-7; d_gene: TRBD1; abundance: NA; CDR3nt: TGTGCCACCAGCGTCTACAGGGGTTCCTACGAGCAGTACTTC; CDR3aa: CATSVYRGSYEQYF
v_gene: TRBV12-3/TRBV12-4; j_gene: TRBJ2-5; d_gene: NA; abundance: NA; CDR3nt: TGTGCCAGCAGTTTAGTGGAGACCCAGTACTTC; CDR3aa: CASSLVETQYF
v_gene: TRBV5-6; j_gene: TRBJ1-4; d_gene: TRBD1; abundance: NA; CDR3nt: TGTGCCAGCAGCTGGGGGACAGGGGGCAATTTCGAAAAACTGTTTTTT; CDR3aa: CASSWGTGGNFEKLFF
v_gene: TRBV24-1; j_gene: TRBJ2-3; d_gene: NA; abundance: NA; CDR3nt: TGTGCCACCAGTGATTTGCCAGATACGCAGTATTTT; CDR3aa: CATSDLPDTQYF
v_gene: TRBV9; j_gene: TRBJ1-2; d_gene: NA; abundance: NA; CDR3nt: TGTGCCAGCAGCGTAGCCGACGGGAGGGGTGGCTACACCTTC; CDR3aa: CASSVADGRGGYTF
v_gene: TRBV5-1; j_gene: TRBJ2-7; d_gene: NA; abundance: NA; CDR3nt: TGCGCCAGCAGCCCCGGGACACTCTTAACCTCCTACGAGCAGTACTTC; CDR3aa: CASSPGTLLTSYEQYF
v_gene: TRBV4-3; j_gene: TRBJ1-2; d_gene: TRBD1; abundance: NA; CDR3nt: TGCGCCAGCAGCCAAAAGAACACAGGGGATTATGGCTACACCTTC; CDR3aa: CASSQKNTGDYGYTF
v_gene: TRBV12-3/TRBV12-4; j_gene: TRBJ2-2; d_gene: NA; abundance: NA; CDR3nt: TGTGCCAGCAGGGCCGGGAACACCGGGGAGCTGTTTTTT; CDR3aa: CASRAGNTGELFF
v_gene: TRBV12-3/TRBV12-4; j_gene: TRBJ2-6; d_gene: NA; abundance: NA; CDR3nt: TGTGCCAGCAGTTGGGCTGGGGCCAACGTCCTGACTTTC; CDR3aa: CASSWAGANVLTF
v_gene: TRBV12-5; j_gene: TRBJ1-1; d_gene: NA; abundance: NA; CDR3nt: TGTGCTAGTGGACAAACACAGAACACTGAAGCTTTCTTT; CDR3aa: CASGQTQNTEAFF
v_gene: TRBV30; j_gene: TRBJ2-7; d_gene: NA; abundance: NA; CDR3nt: TGTGCCTGGACCTCTGGGATGGGCTACGAGCAGTACTTC; CDR3aa: CAWTSGMGYEQYF
v_gene: TRBV6-5; j_gene: TRBJ1-2; d_gene: NA; abundance: once; CDR3nt: TGTGCCAGCAGACCGCGAGGTAGCTATGGCTACACCTTC; CDR3aa: CASRPRGSYGYTF
v_gene: TRBV3-1/TRBV3-2; j_gene: TRBJ1-1; d_gene: NA; abundance: NA; CDR3nt: TGTGCCAGCAGCCAAGTGCGGCTGACCGGCACTGAAGCTTTCTTT; CDR3aa: CASSQVRLTGTEAFF
v_gene: TRBV6-5; j_gene: TRBJ2-7; d_gene: NA; abundance: once; CDR3nt: TGTGCCAGCACCCCGGGACACGCACCCTACGAGCAGTACTTC; CDR3aa: CASTPGHAPYEQYF
v_gene: TRBV5-6; j_gene: TRBJ1-6; d_gene: NA; abundance: NA; CDR3nt: TGTGCCAGCAGCTTGGGGAATTCACCCCTCCACTTT; CDR3aa: CASSLGNSPLHF
v_gene: TRBV19; j_gene: TRBJ2-2; d_gene: NA; abundance: NA; CDR3nt: TGTGCCAGTAGTCTCCGCGGCAGAACCGGGGAGCTGTTTTTT; CDR3aa: CASSLRGRTGELFF
v_gene: TRBV6-5; j_gene: TRBJ2-7; d_gene: NA; abundance: NA; CDR3nt: TGTGCCAGCAGTCAGGGGTTTGGTTACGAGCAGTACTTC; CDR3aa: CASSQGFGYEQYF
v_gene: TRBV18; j_gene: TRBJ2-2; d_gene: NA; abundance: NA; CDR3nt: TGTGCCAGCTCACCACTTGCTGGGGTAACGACCGGGGAGCTGTTTTTT; CDR3aa: CASSPLAGVTTGELFF
v_gene: TRBV18; j_gene: TRBJ1-1; d_gene: NA; abundance: once; CDR3nt: TGTGCCAGCTCACCAGGGCAGAACACTGAAGCTTTCTTT; CDR3aa: CASSPGQNTEAFF
v_gene: TRBV9; j_gene: TRBJ1-1; d_gene: NA; abundance: NA; CDR3nt: TGTGCCAGCAACCACGCGGGGGGCAACACTGAAGCTTTCTTT; CDR3aa: CASNHAGGNTEAFF